The 6 T cell receptor beta chains presented below share a single source sample, sequenced in a study of T cells in Graves' hyperthyroidism and ophthalmopathy. Researchers amplified the TCR beta CDR3 regions from RNA transcripts. When the TCR CDR3 underwent first-round RT-PCR, the HTBI primer set was used. TCRdb itself ran the multiplex PCR reads through MiXCR, one entry per CDR3 protein. The table lists over 200,000 distinct CDR3 sequences, approximately 20% of them singletons. Specimen: blood. These receptors originate from a man aged 35 to 55 with Graves' hyperthyroidism.

This clonotype has at least ten counts. V gene TRBV7-9 combines with J gene TRBJ2-5, with TRBD2 as a possible D gene (5 bases). CDR1 and CDR2 (germline): SEHNR, FQNEAQ (reference sequence). This CDR3 has 13 residues. V gave up 5 bases and J gave up 2 bases, with 9 bases separating them. The CDR3 DNA sequence: TGTGCCAGCAGCGAGAGGGTTCAAGAGACCCAGTACTTC. This codes for CASSERVQETQYF.

This clonotype was detected many times. This sequence joins TRBV7-8 and TRBJ1-1; D remains ambiguous. Germline V CDR1 and CDR2: SGHVS, FQNEAQ. The CDR3 length is 13 residues. Between the trimmed V and J ends, which lost 2 bases and 9 bases, there was a span of 13 bases. CDR3 protein: CASSLNTETQAFF. CDR3 nucleotides: TGTGCCAGCAGCTTAAATACAGAAACTCAAGCTTTCTTT. Full variable domain (rest looked up from reference TRBV7-8 and TRBJ1-1): GAGVSQSPRYKVAKRGQDVALRCDPISGHVSLFWYQQALGQGPEFLTYFQNEAQLDKSGLPSDRFFAERPEGSVSTLKIQRTQQEDSAVYLCASSLNTETQAFFGQGTRLTVV.

This clonotype turned up a few times. The rearrangement joins TRBV7-9 to TRBJ2-2; D possibly uses TRBD1 or TRBD2 (5 bases each). Germline-derived CDR1 and CDR2 are SEHNR and FQNEAQ (reference sequence). The CDR3 extends over 14 amino acids. The V end lost 3 bases, the J end lost 4 bases, and 9 bases lay between the germline ends. CDR3 residues: CASSFDGATGELFF. CDR3 DNA sequence: TGTGCCAGCAGCTTTGACGGGGCCACCGGGGAGCTGTTTTTT.

This clonotype was observed at least ten times. CDR3 loop: CASSLGWMTGELFF. CDR3 sequence (DNA): TGTGCCAGCAGCCTCGGGTGGATGACCGGGGAGCTGTTTTTT. The chain recombines TRBV3-1 with TRBJ2-2; D not certain. This CDR3 spans 14 amino acids. Germline V CDR1 and CDR2: LGHDT, YNNKEL (reference sequence). Trimming removed 4 bases at V and 5 bases at J, with 11 bases between.

This clonotype has ten or more counts. DNA for the CDR3: TGTGCCAGCTCACGGTCAGATAATCAGCCCCAGCATTTT. Translation gives CASSRSDNQPQHF. The rearrangement uses TRBV18 and TRBJ1-5; D gene uncertain. The V gene lost 4 bases and the J gene lost 4 bases, with 8 bases spanning the gap. The CDR3 is 13 residues long. Per germline, CDR1 KGHSH and CDR2 LQKENI.

At least ten counts were recorded for this clonotype. The V and J genes are TRBV12-3 or TRBV12-4 and TRBJ2-1; D gene ambiguous. V gave up 2 bases and J gave up 4 bases, with 9 bases separating them. CDR3 length equals 14 residues. CDR3 DNA: TGTGCCAGCAGTTTACAGAGGAGATACAATGAGCAGTTCTTC. Translation: CASSLQRRYNEQFF.